Reported below is one T cell receptor (beta chain). CDR1 and CDR2 (germline): SGHAT, FQNNGV. There are 15 residues in the CDR3. The ends were cut back, 5 bases at V and 0 bases at J, with 13 bases in the middle. This specimen comes from a study of blood T cell repertoires in COVID-19. Overall study context: Italy, Spain and the United States were the sources of the convalescent and acute COVID-19 samples. Sources were T cells, B-cell-depleted T cells, or PBMCs; the material itself was cDNA or gDNA.

The authors' processing: It was from reference gene primer amplification that nucleated cell counts were estimated. TCRdb keeps only in-frame clones here, not all; method: immunoSEQ multiplex PCR. The V and J calls and clone size come from that table; D and trimming were worked out from the DNA. Of 89,000 or so clones detected, 89% appear once; the ten largest clones hold roughly 2.5%. The J gene is TRBJ2-5, the V gene TRBV11-2; weak D call: TRBD1 (6 bases). The sample comprised peripheral blood. The receptor was derived from a man aged 50 to 59 with COVID-19, enrolled during active disease. The chain's CDR3 is CASSLTGTYQETQYF. The CDR3 nucleotides read TGTGCCAGCAGCCTCACAGGGACGTACCAAGAGACCCAGTACTTC.